This T cell receptor (beta chain) was found in a study of T and B cells in COVID-19 patients. Study information: The recovered patients had mostly mild to moderate COVID-19 with outpatient management.

TRB was amplified from approximately 250-500 ng of blood genomic DNA. The germline gives CDR1 LNHDA, CDR2 SQIVND (reference sequence). The CDR3 spans 13 residues. General study findings and limits: Of about 2,300 TCR clusters found only in the recovered cohort, 31 had low generation probability. Highly clonal in active COVID-19, TRB repertoires exceeded healthy-donor diversity and richness at recovery.

On this clonotype itself: The antigen remains undetermined. A much larger clone lies one base from this, so it may be a read error.

Multiplex PCR with BIOMED2 TRB-A/B primer pools amplified TRB rearrangements. TCRdb independently ran MiXCR on the multiplex PCR reads; one entry per CDR3 protein. This table holds roughly 27,000 distinct CDR3 sequences, approximately 32% found once. The chain recombines TRBV19 with TRBJ2-3, with D possibly being TRBD2 (6 bases). The TCR was taken from a human donor who had recovered from COVID-19. The sequenced sample consisted of blood. In DNA, the CDR3 is TGTGCCAGTAGTGGAGGGAGCACAGATACGCGGTATTTT. It specifies CASSGGSTDTRYF.